The 15 T cell receptor beta chains presented below share a single source sample, sequenced in a study of blood T cell repertoires in COVID-19. TCRdb keeps only in-frame clones here, not all; method: immunoSEQ multiplex PCR. The data contain a few hundred thousand clones, approximately 90% of them singletons. Specimen: PBMCs or T cells enriched from blood (not recorded which). The receptors shown here come from a middle-aged woman who had been exposed to COVID-19.

This clone showed up just once. The rearrangement joins TRBV25-1 to TRBJ2-1, with D possibly matching TRBD1 (5 bases). CDR3 length: 11 residues. From germline, CDR1 is MGHDK and CDR2 SYGVNS. V lost 6 bases and J 13 bases, leaving 13 bases between the germline ends. CDR3: CASSAGQLQFF. As DNA, the CDR3 is TGTGCCAGCAGCGCAGGGCAGTTACAGTTCTTC.

The DNA for the CDR3 is TGTGCCAGCAGCTTAGTGGCAGGGCTGTACCAAGAGACCCAGTACTTC. It codes for CASSLVAGLYQETQYF. The chain links TRBV11-3 to TRBJ2-5; a weak D match, TRBD1 (5 bases). The CDR3 loop spans 16 amino acids. The germline gives CDR1 SGHNT, CDR2 YENEEA. V was cut by 1 base and J by 0 bases, with 12 bases left in between.

Only one count was recorded for this clone. This chain joins TRBV7-3 and TRBJ1-1; D unresolved. V lost 3 bases and J lost 4, with 15 bases in between. The V gene's germline CDR1 is SGHTA and CDR2 FQGTGA. There are 15 residues in the CDR3. For the CDR3, the DNA is TGTGCCAGCAGCTTCCTCCTGCGGAGCGGCACTGAAGCTTTCTTT. Its translation: CASSFLLRSGTEAFF.

The rearrangement joins TRBV6-5 to TRBJ2-7; 12 positions agree with TRBD2. Per the germline V gene, CDR1 is MNHEY and CDR2 is SVGAGI. The CDR3 runs 15 residues. V lost 7 bases, J lost 1 base, and 5 bases stayed unmatched. The CDR3 sequence: CASIAGTSGSYEQYF. CDR3 DNA: TGTGCCAGCATCGCCGGGACTAGCGGGTCCTACGAGCAGTACTTC.

V usage is TRBV27 and J usage is TRBJ2-7, with TRBD1 matching over 7 bases. Germline-derived CDR1 and CDR2 are MNHEY and SMNVEV (reference sequence). Trimming removed 4 bases from V and 5 bases from J; junction bases left unmatched: 11. CDR3 length: 15 amino acids. The CDR3 DNA is TGTGCCAGCAGTTACGCAGCCGGGACAGTCCACGAGCAGTACTTC. This codes for CASSYAAGTVHEQYF.

The J gene is TRBJ1-2, the V gene TRBV19; D is ambiguous. The CDR3 extends over 16 amino acids. Germline V gives CDR1 LNHDA, CDR2 SQIVND (reference sequence). V was cut by 1 base and J by 5 bases, with 17 bases left in between. The CDR3, as DNA: TGTGCCAGTAGTATAGGTGCGAGGGAAATCCTTTATGGCTACACCTTC. Translating it yields CASSIGAREILYGYTF.

DNA of the CDR3: TGTGCCAGCAGTGACTCGTACAGTAACTATGGCTACACCTTC. It is translated as CASSDSYSNYGYTF. The V gene is TRBV6-4, the J gene TRBJ1-2; no clear D. Trimming pared 0 bases from V and 1 base from J, leaving 6 bases between. The CDR3 contains 14 residues. Germline loops: CDR1 MRHNA, CDR2 SNTAGT.

This sequence joins TRBV27 and TRBJ1-6, with D tentatively TRBD1 (6 bases). With 11 bases removed from V and 2 bases from J, the gap between germline ends came to 10 bases. Per the germline V gene, CDR1 is MNHEY and CDR2 is SMNVEV (reference sequence). This CDR3 comprises 13 residues. This CDR3 reads CASRGTYNSPLHF. CDR3 in DNA: TGTGCCTCGAGGGGGACCTATAATTCACCCCTCCACTTT.

This chain uses TRBV12-3 or TRBV12-4 with TRBJ2-4; D remains unclear. The CDR3 totals 12 residues. Trimming removed 6 bases from V and 0 bases from J, with 3 bases in between. CDR3 nucleotide sequence: TGTGCCAGCAGCCGAGCCAAAAACATTCAGTACTTC. This gives the protein CASSRAKNIQYF.

The genes are TRBV18 and TRBJ2-1; 10 nucleotides line up with TRBD2. J was trimmed by 7 bases and V by 1 base; bases with no gene match: 10. The CDR3 sequence is 17 residues long. Germline V gene sequence: CDR1 KGHSH, CDR2 LQKENI. CDR3 protein: CASSPLSASGSGNEQFF. The CDR3 nucleotides are TGTGCCAGCTCACCACTCTCTGCTAGCGGGAGTGGTAATGAGCAGTTCTTC.

The chain has TRBV30 and TRBJ2-6, with no clear D. This CDR3 region has 13 residues. Trimming took off 7 bases at V and 2 bases at J, with 9 bases between the two ends. Germline CDR1 GTSNPN, CDR2 SVGIG (reference sequence). The CDR3 spells CALLFPGANVLTF. CDR3 bases: TGTGCCTTACTGTTCCCTGGGGCCAACGTCCTGACTTTC.

The chain recombines TRBV5-4 with TRBJ2-1, with D unclear. Germline V gene lookup returns CDR1 SGHNT and CDR2 YYREEE (reference sequence). V lost 9 bases and J lost 8, with 21 bases in between. The CDR3 loop spans 14 amino acids. The CDR3 sequence is CATSRGSSVYEQFF. CDR3 nucleotide sequence: TGTGCCACCTCCCGCGGTAGCTCGGTCTATGAGCAGTTCTTC. Full variable domain (outside the CDR3, taken from reference TRBV5-4 and TRBJ2-1): ETGVTQSPTHLIKTRGQQVTLRCSSQSGHNTVSWYQQALGQGPQFIFQYYREEENGRGNFPPRFSGLQFPNYSSELNVNALELDDSALYLCATSRGSSVYEQFFGPGTRLTVL.

V and J are TRBV5-4 and TRBJ2-1, with 11 bases aligning to TRBD2. Germline V gives CDR1 SGHNT, CDR2 YYREEE (reference sequence). V shed 3 bases, J shed 5 bases, and the junction held 4 bases outside the gene matches. This CDR3 region has 15 residues. The CDR3 loop is CASSYGLAGNNEQFF. In nucleotides, the CDR3 is TGTGCCAGCAGCTATGGACTAGCGGGTAACAATGAGCAGTTCTTC.

Here the CDR3 reads CATGQGGGYTIYF. The CDR3 nucleotides read TGTGCCACCGGACAGGGCGGAGGATACACCATATATTTT. V and J are TRBV25-1 and TRBJ1-3; 8 bases align to TRBD1. Unmatched junction bases numbered 10, after V lost 10 bases and J lost 8 bases. The CDR3 sequence is 13 residues long. The V gene's germline CDR1 is MGHDK and CDR2 SYGVNS.

This clone was detected only once. The chain employs TRBV7-8 and TRBJ1-3, with D possibly matching TRBD1 (5 bases). CDR1 is SGHVS, CDR2 FQNEAQ, per germline. The V end was cut by 0 bases, the J end by 5 bases, with 11 bases between. The CDR3 length is 15 residues. The CDR3 is CASSLAGDPRNTIYF. CDR3 DNA sequence: TGTGCCAGCAGCTTAGCAGGGGATCCGAGAAACACCATATATTTT.